The source of this T cell receptor beta chain is a study of blood T cell repertoires in COVID-19. Study in general: Specimens from acute and convalescent COVID-19 originated in the United States, Italy and Spain. The analysed material was cDNA or gDNA that came from T cells, B-cell-depleted T cells, or PBMCs.

Original analysis: Amplification of reference gene primers was used by the study to estimate nucleated cell counts. Assay: immunoSEQ multiplex PCR; the TCRdb copy retains only in-frame clones and omits some. For V, J and clone size, that table is used; D and trimming come from the DNA. Here the sample spans under 450,000 clones, 86% being singletons. Germline assignment: CDR1 SGDLS and CDR2 YYNGEE. The CDR3 runs 15 residues. Trimming shortened V by 0 bases and J by 5 bases, and 14 bases separated the two germline ends. The Seattle patients, enrolled during active infection, were followed longitudinally.

The receptor's source is a woman in her sixties with COVID-19, enrolled during active disease. This rearrangement joins TRBV9 to TRBJ2-5, with a possible D match to TRBD2 (7 bases). Sequenced material: peripheral blood. The CDR3 coding sequence is TGTGCCAGCAGCGTAGCTCCGGGGGGCGGGGAGACCCAGTACTTC. Protein sequence: CASSVAPGGGETQYF. Looking up the rest from reference TRBV9 and TRBJ2-5 gives the full variable domain: DSGVTQTPKHLITATGQRVTLRCSPRSGDLSVYWYQQSLDQGLQFLIQYYNGEERAKGNILERFSAQQFPDLHSELNLSSLELGDSALYFCASSVAPGGGETQYFGPGTRLLVL.